The 22 T cell receptor beta chains below all came from one sample that was sequenced in a study of cytomegalovirus exposure and HLA in healthy donors. 13 Jbeta primers and 60 Vbeta primers were used for the PCR. TCRdb keeps only in-frame clones here, not all; method: immunoSEQ multiplex PCR. This sample has some 250,000 clones, with 75% to 85% found just once. Sequencing was done on a sample of PBMCs. The receptor source for this set is a woman aged 55-69 years in good health and CMV-seropositive.

J is TRBJ2-1 and V is TRBV4-1; 11 bases align to TRBD2. In germline, CDR1 is MGHRA, CDR2 YSYEKL. This CDR3 is 19 amino acids long. With V trimmed by 3 bases and J by 1 base, 11 bases remained unmatched. The CDR3 region is CASSQWVAGGPGSYNEQFF. CDR3 nucleotides: TGCGCCAGCAGCCAGTGGGTAGCGGGAGGGCCGGGATCCTACAATGAGCAGTTCTTC.

V and J are TRBV6-4 and TRBJ1-2; perhaps TRBD1 as D (5 bases). V was pared by 0 bases and J by 4 bases, with 9 bases between. The CDR3 length is 14 residues. Germline loops: CDR1 MRHNA, CDR2 SNTAGT. CDR3 nucleotides: TGTGCCAGCAGTGACTCGACAGCCCCCTATGGCTACACCTTC. Encoded protein: CASSDSTAPYGYTF.

This clone has only one observation. The chain employs TRBV28 and TRBJ1-2, with D unresolved. The CDR3 covers 12 residues. Germline loops: CDR1 MDHEN, CDR2 SYDVKM. The V end was cut by 7 bases, the J end by 4 bases, with 10 bases between. The CDR3 nucleotides read TGTGCCAGCAACCTGTCGGGCTATGGCTACACCTTC. Translating gives CASNLSGYGYTF.

J is TRBJ2-1 and V is TRBV27, with 10 bases that match TRBD2. Germline V lookup: CDR1 MNHEY, CDR2 SMNVEV (reference sequence). V gave up 0 bases and J gave up 1 base; unmatched junction bases: 6. The CDR3 sequence is 18 residues long. CDR3 in amino acids: CASSLSKASGGSYNEQFF. The CDR3 DNA sequence: TGTGCCAGCAGTTTATCGAAGGCTAGCGGGGGTTCCTACAATGAGCAGTTCTTC.

V and J are TRBV5-6 and TRBJ2-7; TRBD1 matches at 9 bases. The germline CDR1 and CDR2 sequences are SGHDT and YYEEEE. The CDR3 totals 14 residues. V was clipped by 3 bases and J by 2 bases; unmatched bases: 3. DNA of the CDR3: TGTGCCAGCAGCTGGGGACAGGGACCCTACGAGCAGTACTTC. It codes for CASSWGQGPYEQYF.

This clone showed up just once. The rearrangement joins TRBV10-2 to TRBJ1-5; no reliable D call. V lost 4 bases, J lost 5 bases, and 12 bases lay in between. Germline values: CDR1 WSHSY, CDR2 SAAADI. The CDR3 consists of 14 residues. CDR3 DNA: TGCGCCAGCAGTGTAACATCGGGAGATCAGCCCCAGCATTTT. This gives the protein CASSVTSGDQPQHF.

V usage is TRBV6-5 and J usage is TRBJ1-2; perhaps TRBD1 as D (5 bases). The CDR3 loop spans 13 amino acids. V lost 7 bases to trimming and J lost 4 bases, with 13 bases between them. Looked up from germline, CDR1 is MNHEY and CDR2 is SVGAGI. The CDR3 nucleotides read TGTGCCAGCACAGGGTCCGCTAGCTATGGCTACACCTTC. Its translation: CASTGSASYGYTF.

The rearrangement uses TRBV9 and TRBJ1-2, with D possibly being TRBD1 (5 bases). Germline-derived CDR1 and CDR2 are SGDLS and YYNGEE. Trimming removed 0 bases at V and 3 bases at J, with 12 bases between. This CDR3 comprises 15 residues. CDR3: CASSVGAQGDYGYTF. The CDR3 DNA follows: TGTGCCAGCAGCGTAGGGGCCCAGGGCGACTATGGCTACACCTTC.

Details on this clone: Additional DNA sequences in this sample encode the identical CDR3. The chain has TRBV5-1 and TRBJ1-1; 9 bases map to TRBD1. V was clipped by 4 bases and J by 0 bases; unmatched bases: 4. This CDR3 region has 15 residues. The germline gives CDR1 SGHRS, CDR2 YFSETQ. The CDR3 DNA reads TGCGCCAGCAGCCTGACAGGGGGTTTGAACACTGAAGCTTTCTTT. It translates to CASSLTGGLNTEAFF. Drawing the rest from reference TRBV5-1 and TRBJ1-1, the complete variable domain is KAGVTQTPRYLIKTRGQQVTLSCSPISGHRSVSWYQQTPGQGLQFLFEYFSETQRNKGNFPGRFSGRQFSNSRSEMNVSTLELGDSALYLCASSLTGGLNTEAFFGQGTRLTVV.

This chain uses TRBV5-6 with TRBJ2-1; weak D call: TRBD1 (6 bases). Germline V gene lookup returns CDR1 SGHDT and CDR2 YYEEEE. V gave up 5 bases and J gave up 0 bases, with 12 bases separating them. CDR3 length: 15 residues. CDR3 bases: TGTGCCAGCAGTAACGGACAGAGCTCCTACAATGAGCAGTTCTTC. This gives the protein CASSNGQSSYNEQFF.

The CDR3 loop is CSVGTAYNEQFF. DNA for the CDR3: TGCAGCGTTGGAACTGCCTACAATGAGCAGTTCTTC. The rearrangement joins TRBV29-1 to TRBJ2-1; D remains unclear. Trimming left V 4 bases short and J 2 bases short, with 6 bases between. The CDR3 totals 12 residues. Per the germline V gene, CDR1 is SQVTM and CDR2 is ANQGSEA.

This clone was seen a handful of times. The chain has TRBV30 and TRBJ1-1; D ambiguous. CDR3 length equals 13 residues. Germline CDR1 GTSNPN, CDR2 SVGIG (reference sequence). V shed 0 bases and J shed 0 bases, with 5 bases lying between them. The CDR3 nucleotides are TGTGCCTGGAGTGTACTAGTGAACACTGAAGCTTTCTTT. Its protein product is CAWSVLVNTEAFF. Filled out from reference TRBV30 and TRBJ1-1, the complete variable domain reads SQTIHQWPATLVQPVGSPLSLECTVEGTSNPNLYWYRQAAGRGLQLLFYSVGIGQISSEVPQNLSASRPQDRQFILSSKKLLLSDSGFYLCAWSVLVNTEAFFGQGTRLTVV.

This clone came up once. Here the CDR3 reads CASSAGVAEKLFF. The DNA of the CDR3 is TGTGCCAGCAGCGCAGGGGTAGCTGAAAAACTGTTTTTT. The chain is built from TRBV9 and TRBJ1-4; maybe TRBD1 (6 bases). The CDR3 runs 13 residues. Germline values: CDR1 SGDLS, CDR2 YYNGEE. Between the trimmed V and J ends, which lost 3 bases and 7 bases, there was a span of 10 bases. The variable domain in full, with the rest retrieved from reference TRBV9 and TRBJ1-4, is DSGVTQTPKHLITATGQRVTLRCSPRSGDLSVYWYQQSLDQGLQFLIQYYNGEERAKGNILERFSAQQFPDLHSELNLSSLELGDSALYFCASSAGVAEKLFFGSGTQLSVL.

The chain uses TRBV10-3 and TRBJ1-5; no clear D gene. V was clipped by 10 bases and J by 0 bases, with 16 bases between them. The CDR3 has 15 residues. Germline V gene lookup returns CDR1 ENHRY and CDR2 SYGVKD. CDR3 nucleotides: TGTGCCACCGATATCGGGGTTGATAGCAATCAGCCCCAGCATTTT. It is translated as CATDIGVDSNQPQHF.

The J gene is TRBJ2-5, the V gene TRBV5-4; D gene unclear. The length of the CDR3 is 13 residues. Trimming stripped 4 bases from V and 5 bases from J, with 12 bases between. CDR1 and CDR2 from the germline V gene are SGHNT and YYREEE (reference sequence). The CDR3 DNA reads TGTGCCAGCAGCCCCCGGGTCGAGGAGACCCAGTACTTC. Protein: CASSPRVEETQYF.

This clone has just one count. This chain connects TRBV13 to TRBJ2-1, with 11 positions matching TRBD1. Germline CDR1 reads PRHDT; CDR2 reads FYEKMQ (reference sequence). The CDR3 is 15 amino acids. J gave up 7 bases and V 5 bases, and 7 bases lay outside the gene matches. The DNA for the CDR3 is TGTGCCAGCAGCATCCGGGACAGGGGGGGTAATGAGCAGTTCTTC. Amino acid sequence: CASSIRDRGGNEQFF.

The chain joins TRBV2 to TRBJ1-1; TRBD1 matches 7 bases. The V and J ends lost 6 bases and 0 bases, in that order; junction bases with no gene match: 7. The germline CDR1 and CDR2 sequences are SNHLY and FYNNEI. This CDR3 has 15 amino acids. CDR3 sequence reads: CASRQGTIMNTEAFF. The DNA for the CDR3 is TGTGCCAGCAGACAGGGGACCATCATGAACACTGAAGCTTTCTTT.

The CDR3 region has the DNA TGTGCCAGCAGTTATGTGCAGGCCTACGAGCAGTACTTC. Translation: CASSYVQAYEQYF. The V gene is TRBV28, the J gene TRBJ2-7; no clear D. Germline CDR1 is MDHEN and CDR2 is SYDVKM. The V gene lost 4 bases and the J gene lost 2 bases, with 9 bases spanning the gap. The CDR3 loop spans 13 amino acids.

V and J are TRBV28 and TRBJ2-7; 13 bases map to TRBD2. The V segment lost 6 bases and the J segment 2 bases; nucleotides outside the gene matches: 22. This CDR3 spans 21 amino acids. Germline loops: CDR1 MDHEN, CDR2 SYDVKM. The CDR3 reads CASRRTGTTLGTSGRAYEQYF. As DNA, the CDR3 is TGTGCCAGCAGACGGACAGGAACGACCCTGGGTACTAGCGGGAGGGCCTACGAGCAGTACTTC. The complete variable domain, with remaining parts taken from reference TRBV28 and TRBJ2-7, reads DVKVTQSSRYLVKRTGEKVFLECVQDMDHENMFWYRQDPGLGLRLIYFSYDVKMKEKGDIPEGYSVSREKKERFSLILESASTNQTSMYLCASRRTGTTLGTSGRAYEQYFGPGTRLTVT.

The chain links TRBV5-1 to TRBJ2-5, with a possible D match to TRBD2 (7 bases). The germline V gene encodes CDR1 SGHRS and CDR2 YFSETQ. V was trimmed by 4 bases and J by 3 bases, leaving 25 bases between them. This CDR3 has 18 amino acids. CDR3 amino acids: CASSQGRTGGYREETQYF. CDR3 coding DNA: TGCGCCAGCAGCCAGGGGCGGACCGGGGGGTACCGAGAAGAGACCCAGTACTTC.

The chain couples TRBV10-2 to TRBJ2-1; D gene unclear. V gave up 3 bases and J gave up 0 bases, with 6 bases separating them. From germline, CDR1 is WSHSY and CDR2 SAAADI. CDR3 length: 14 amino acids. Written as DNA, the CDR3 is TGCGCCAGCAGTGAATTGAGCTCCTACAATGAGCAGTTCTTC. Translation gives CASSELSSYNEQFF.

In its sample, this clone was seen a few times. Other DNA sequences in the sample encode the same CDR3. V is TRBV28 and J is TRBJ1-1, with D possibly being TRBD1 (6 bases). V dropped 5 bases and J dropped 0 bases, with 10 bases sitting between them. The CDR3 loop spans 14 amino acids. CDR1 and CDR2 (germline): MDHEN, SYDVKM. The CDR3 is CASSLGTLNTEAFF. The CDR3 DNA sequence: TGTGCCAGCAGTCTCGGGACACTGAACACTGAAGCTTTCTTT.